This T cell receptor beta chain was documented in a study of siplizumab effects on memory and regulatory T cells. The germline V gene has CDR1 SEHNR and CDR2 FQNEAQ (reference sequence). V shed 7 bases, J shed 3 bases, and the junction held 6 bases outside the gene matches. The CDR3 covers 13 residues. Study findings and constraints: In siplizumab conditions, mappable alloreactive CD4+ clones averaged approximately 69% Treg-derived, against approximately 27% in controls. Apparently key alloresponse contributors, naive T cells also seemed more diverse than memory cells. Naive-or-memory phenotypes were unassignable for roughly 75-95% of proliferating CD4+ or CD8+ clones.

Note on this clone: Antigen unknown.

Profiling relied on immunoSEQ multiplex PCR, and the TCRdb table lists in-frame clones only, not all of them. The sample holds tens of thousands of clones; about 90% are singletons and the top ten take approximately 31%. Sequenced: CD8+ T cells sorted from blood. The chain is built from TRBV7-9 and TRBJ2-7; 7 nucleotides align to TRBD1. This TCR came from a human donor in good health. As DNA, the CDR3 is TGTGCCAGCACCCACCAGGGGGTCTACGAGCAGTACTTC. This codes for CASTHQGVYEQYF.